Sequencing of this T cell receptor beta chain was carried out in a study of blood T cell repertoires in COVID-19. Study overall: Specimens from acute and convalescent COVID-19 originated in the United States, Italy and Spain.

The CDR3 is made up of 16 amino acids. Germline CDR1 and CDR2: LNHDA and SQIVND (reference sequence). The V gene end was trimmed by 1 base and the J gene end by 4 bases; junction bases not matched to a gene: 9. Original handling: For nucleated cells, counts were estimated from reference gene primer amplification. Profiling relied on immunoSEQ multiplex PCR, and the TCRdb table lists in-frame clones only, not all of them. V and J calls and clone size come straight from that table; D and trimming were deduced from the DNA. The data show around 20,000 clones, with over 90% seen just once and about 4% held by the top ten.

The rearrangement links TRBV19 to TRBJ2-7, with 8 bases fitting TRBD1. Sequenced input: peripheral blood. The TCR comes from a woman between 50 and 59 years old with active COVID-19. CDR3 nucleotide sequence: TGTGCCAGTAGTATAGCGGGGACAGGCATTGCTTACGAGCAGTACTTC. Its translation is CASSIAGTGIAYEQYF.